The T cell receptor (beta chain) described here comes from a study of shared clonotypes between healthy human individuals. General study points: Sampling used blood alone; tissue repertoires probably differ. The study generally estimated greater richness for naive than memory subsets. Few donors restricted represented genetic and exposure-history diversity.

The CDR3 consists of 15 residues. The V and J ends lost 4 bases and 2 bases respectively, with 12 bases between them. From germline, CDR1 is MGHRA and CDR2 YSYEKL. Sequencing used immunoSEQ multiplex PCR; TCRdb keeps in-frame clones, though not all of them. The data contain roughly 650,000 clones, around 97% of them seen just once; the ten biggest clones take up approximately 0.057%. Concerning this clone itself: Its cognate antigen is unknown.

Sample: naive CD4+ T cells sorted from blood. Regarding subset: CD45RA+ positively selected. The TCR was taken from a woman aged 25 to 39 in good health. This chain connects TRBV4-1 to TRBJ1-5; D not resolved. CDR3 residues: CASSPAVWGNQPQHF. The CDR3 DNA is TGCGCCAGCAGCCCGGCCGTTTGGGGCAATCAGCCCCAGCATTTT.